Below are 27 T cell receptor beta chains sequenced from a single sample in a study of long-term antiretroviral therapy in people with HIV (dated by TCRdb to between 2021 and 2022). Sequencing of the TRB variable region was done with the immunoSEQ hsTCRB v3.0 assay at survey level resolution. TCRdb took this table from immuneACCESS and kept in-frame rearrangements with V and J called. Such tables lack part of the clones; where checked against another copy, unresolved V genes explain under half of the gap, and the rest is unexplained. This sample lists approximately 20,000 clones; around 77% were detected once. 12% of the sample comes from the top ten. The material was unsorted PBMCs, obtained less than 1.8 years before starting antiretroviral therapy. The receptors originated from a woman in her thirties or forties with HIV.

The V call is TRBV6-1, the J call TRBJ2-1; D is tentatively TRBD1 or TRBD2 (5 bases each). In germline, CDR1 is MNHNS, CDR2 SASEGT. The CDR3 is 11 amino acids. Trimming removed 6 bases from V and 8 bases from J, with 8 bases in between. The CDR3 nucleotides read TGTGCCAGCAGGAGGGGTGATGAGCAGTTCTTC. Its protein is CASRRGDEQFF.

DNA of the CDR3: TGTGCCAGTAGTATACAAGGCAATGAGCAGTTCTTC. Translating gives CASSIQGNEQFF. The rearrangement links TRBV19 to TRBJ2-1; D remains ambiguous. Trimming stripped 2 bases from V and 6 bases from J, with 5 bases between. This CDR3 is built from 12 residues. Germline V gene data show CDR1 as LNHDA and CDR2 as SQIVND (reference sequence).

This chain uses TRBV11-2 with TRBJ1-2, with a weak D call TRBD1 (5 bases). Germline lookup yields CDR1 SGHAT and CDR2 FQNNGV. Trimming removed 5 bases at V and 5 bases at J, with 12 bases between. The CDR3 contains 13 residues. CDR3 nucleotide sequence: TGTGCCAGCAGCCCCGTCGGGGCATATGGCTACACCTTC. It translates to CASSPVGAYGYTF. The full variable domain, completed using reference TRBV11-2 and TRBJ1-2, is EAGVAQSPRYKIIEKRQSVAFWCNPISGHATLYWYQQILGQGPKLLIQFQNNGVVDDSQLPKDRFSAERLKGVDSTLKIQPAKLEDSAVYLCASSPVGAYGYTFGSGTRLTVV.

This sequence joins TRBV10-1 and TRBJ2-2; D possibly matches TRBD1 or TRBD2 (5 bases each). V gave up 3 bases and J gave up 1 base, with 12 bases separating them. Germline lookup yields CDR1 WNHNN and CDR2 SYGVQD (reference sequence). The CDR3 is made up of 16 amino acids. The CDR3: CASSEVWGRNTGELFF. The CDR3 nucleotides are TGCGCCAGCAGTGAAGTTTGGGGGAGGAACACCGGGGAGCTGTTTTTT.

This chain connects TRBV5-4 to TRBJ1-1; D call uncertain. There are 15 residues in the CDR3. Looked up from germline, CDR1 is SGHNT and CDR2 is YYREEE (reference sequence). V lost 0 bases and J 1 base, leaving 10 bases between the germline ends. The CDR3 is CASSLEFGPNTEAFF. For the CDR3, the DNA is TGTGCCAGCAGCTTGGAGTTCGGCCCGAACACTGAAGCTTTCTTT.

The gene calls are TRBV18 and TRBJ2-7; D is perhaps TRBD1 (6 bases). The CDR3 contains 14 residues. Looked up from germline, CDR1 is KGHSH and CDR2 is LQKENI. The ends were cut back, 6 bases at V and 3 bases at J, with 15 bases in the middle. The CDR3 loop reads CASSPPGVLYEQYF. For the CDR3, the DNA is TGTGCCAGCTCTCCCCCAGGGGTACTCTACGAGCAGTACTTC.

The CDR3 spells CASSFGTSGYNEQFF. As DNA, the CDR3 is TGTGCCAGCAGTTTCGGGACTAGCGGCTACAATGAGCAGTTCTTC. V and J are TRBV6-5 and TRBJ2-1, with 11 positions matching TRBD2. The CDR3 consists of 15 residues. Germline CDR1 is MNHEY and CDR2 is SVGAGI. J lost 3 bases, V lost 4 bases, and 2 bases had no gene match.

This CDR3 is CASSLGESGWGQPQHF. The CDR3 DNA sequence: TGTGCCAGCAGCTTAGGAGAATCAGGGTGGGGGCAGCCCCAGCATTTT. This chain links TRBV11-2 with TRBJ1-5, with D tentatively TRBD1 (5 bases). This CDR3 is 16 amino acids long. Germline-derived CDR1 and CDR2 are SGHAT and FQNNGV. Trimming cost V 1 base and J 7 bases, with 17 bases left between them. Full variable domain (missing parts from reference TRBV11-2 and TRBJ1-5): EAGVAQSPRYKIIEKRQSVAFWCNPISGHATLYWYQQILGQGPKLLIQFQNNGVVDDSQLPKDRFSAERLKGVDSTLKIQPAKLEDSAVYLCASSLGESGWGQPQHFGDGTRLSIL.

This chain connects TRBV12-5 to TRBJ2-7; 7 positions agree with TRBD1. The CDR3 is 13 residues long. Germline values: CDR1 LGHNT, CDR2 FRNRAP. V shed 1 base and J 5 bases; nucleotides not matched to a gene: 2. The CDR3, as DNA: TGTGCTAGTGGTTTGGGGCAGGGGGACGAGCAGTACTTC. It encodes CASGLGQGDEQYF.

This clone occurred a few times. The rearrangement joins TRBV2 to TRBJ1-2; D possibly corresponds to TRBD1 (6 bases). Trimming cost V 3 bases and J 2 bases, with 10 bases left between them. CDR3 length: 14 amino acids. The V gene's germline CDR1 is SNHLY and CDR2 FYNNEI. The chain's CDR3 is CASSEGAVNYGYTF. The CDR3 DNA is TGTGCCAGCAGTGAGGGGGCGGTGAACTATGGCTACACCTTC.

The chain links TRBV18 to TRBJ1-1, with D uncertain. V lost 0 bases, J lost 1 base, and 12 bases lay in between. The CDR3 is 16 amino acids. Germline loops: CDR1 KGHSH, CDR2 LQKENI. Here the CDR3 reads CASSPPYLAENTEAFF. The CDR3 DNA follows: TGTGCCAGCTCACCACCGTATCTGGCGGAGAACACTGAAGCTTTCTTT.

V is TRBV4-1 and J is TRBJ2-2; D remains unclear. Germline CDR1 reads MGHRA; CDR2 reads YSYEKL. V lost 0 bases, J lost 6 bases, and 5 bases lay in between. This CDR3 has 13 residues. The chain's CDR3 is CASSQEFAGELFF. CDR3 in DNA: TGCGCCAGCAGCCAAGAGTTCGCCGGGGAGCTGTTTTTT.

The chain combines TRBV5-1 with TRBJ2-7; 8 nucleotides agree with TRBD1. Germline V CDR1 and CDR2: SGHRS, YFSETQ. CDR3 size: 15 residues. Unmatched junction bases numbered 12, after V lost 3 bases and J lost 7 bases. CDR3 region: CASSSQGARGAEQYF. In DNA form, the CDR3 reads TGCGCCAGCAGCTCGCAGGGGGCGCGGGGTGCTGAGCAGTACTTC. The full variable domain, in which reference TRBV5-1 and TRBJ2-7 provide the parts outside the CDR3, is KAGVTQTPRYLIKTRGQQVTLSCSPISGHRSVSWYQQTPGQGLQFLFEYFSETQRNKGNFPGRFSGRQFSNSRSEMNVSTLELGDSALYLCASSSQGARGAEQYFGPGTRLTVT.

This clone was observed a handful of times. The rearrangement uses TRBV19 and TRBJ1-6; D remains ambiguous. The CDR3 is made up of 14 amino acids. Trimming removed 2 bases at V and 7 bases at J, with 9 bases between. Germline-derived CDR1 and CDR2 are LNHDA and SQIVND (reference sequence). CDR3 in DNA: TGTGCCAGTAGTATACGGGGTGGAAATTCACCCCTCCACTTT. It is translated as CASSIRGGNSPLHF. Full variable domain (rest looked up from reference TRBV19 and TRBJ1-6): DGGITQSPKYLFRKEGQNVTLSCEQNLNHDAMYWYRQDPGQGLRLIYYSQIVNDFQKGDIAEGYSVSREKKESFPLTVTSAQKNPTAFYLCASSIRGGNSPLHFGNGTRLTVT.

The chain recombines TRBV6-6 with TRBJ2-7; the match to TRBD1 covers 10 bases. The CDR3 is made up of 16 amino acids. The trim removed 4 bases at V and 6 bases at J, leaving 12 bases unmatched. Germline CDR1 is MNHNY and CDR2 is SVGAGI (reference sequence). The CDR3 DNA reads TGTGCCAGCAGTTGGTCTTGGGGACAGGGGACGGGCGAGCAGTACTTC. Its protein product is CASSWSWGQGTGEQYF.

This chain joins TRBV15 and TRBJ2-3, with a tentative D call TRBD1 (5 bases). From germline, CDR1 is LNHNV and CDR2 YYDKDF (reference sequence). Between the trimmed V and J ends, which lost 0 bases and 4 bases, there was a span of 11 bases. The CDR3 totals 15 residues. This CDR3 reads CATSRDSQGPDTQYF. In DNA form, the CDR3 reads TGTGCCACCAGCAGAGATAGTCAGGGCCCAGATACGCAGTATTTT.

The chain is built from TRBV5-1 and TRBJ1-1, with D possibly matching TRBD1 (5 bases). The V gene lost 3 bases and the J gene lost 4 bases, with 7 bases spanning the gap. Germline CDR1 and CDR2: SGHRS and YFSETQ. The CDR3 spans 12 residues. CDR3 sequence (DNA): TGCGCCAGCAGCTGGGACCTCACTGAAGCTTTCTTT. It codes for CASSWDLTEAFF. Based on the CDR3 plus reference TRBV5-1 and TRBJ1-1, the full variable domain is KAGVTQTPRYLIKTRGQQVTLSCSPISGHRSVSWYQQTPGQGLQFLFEYFSETQRNKGNFPGRFSGRQFSNSRSEMNVSTLELGDSALYLCASSWDLTEAFFGQGTRLTVV.

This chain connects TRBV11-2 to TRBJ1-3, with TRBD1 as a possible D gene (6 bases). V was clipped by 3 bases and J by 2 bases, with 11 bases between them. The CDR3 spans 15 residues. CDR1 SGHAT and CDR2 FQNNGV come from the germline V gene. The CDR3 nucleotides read TGTGCCAGCAGCTTCCAGGGGTTACCTGGAAACACCATATATTTT. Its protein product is CASSFQGLPGNTIYF.

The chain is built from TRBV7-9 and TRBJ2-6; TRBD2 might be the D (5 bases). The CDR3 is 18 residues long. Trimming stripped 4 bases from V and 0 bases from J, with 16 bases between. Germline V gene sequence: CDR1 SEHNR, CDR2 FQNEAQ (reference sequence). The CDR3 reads CASSSLGVFLSGANVLTF. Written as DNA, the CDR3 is TGTGCCAGCAGCTCTCTCGGGGTATTCCTCTCTGGGGCCAACGTCCTGACTTTC.

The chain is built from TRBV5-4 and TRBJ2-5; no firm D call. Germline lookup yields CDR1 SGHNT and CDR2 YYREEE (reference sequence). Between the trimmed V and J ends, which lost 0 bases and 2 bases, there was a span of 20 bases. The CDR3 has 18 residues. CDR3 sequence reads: CASSLGVWTTAIQETQYF. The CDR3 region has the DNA TGTGCCAGCAGCTTGGGGGTCTGGACCACAGCCATTCAAGAGACCCAGTACTTC.

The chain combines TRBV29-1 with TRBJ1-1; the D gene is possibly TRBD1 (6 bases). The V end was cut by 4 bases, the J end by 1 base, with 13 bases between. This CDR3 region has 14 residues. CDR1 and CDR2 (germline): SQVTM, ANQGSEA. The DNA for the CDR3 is TGCAGCGTTGTTACCGGGGGCTGGAACACTGAAGCTTTCTTT. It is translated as CSVVTGGWNTEAFF.

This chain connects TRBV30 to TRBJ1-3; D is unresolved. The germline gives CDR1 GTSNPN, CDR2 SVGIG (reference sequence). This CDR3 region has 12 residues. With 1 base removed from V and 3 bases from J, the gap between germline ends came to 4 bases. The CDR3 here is CAWSAFGNTIYF. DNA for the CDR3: TGTGCCTGGAGTGCCTTTGGAAACACCATATATTTT.

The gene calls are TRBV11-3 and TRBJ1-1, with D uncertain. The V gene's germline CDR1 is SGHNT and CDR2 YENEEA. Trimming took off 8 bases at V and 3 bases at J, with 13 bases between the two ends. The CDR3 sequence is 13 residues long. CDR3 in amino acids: CASRLTIDTEAFF. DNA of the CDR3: TGTGCCAGCCGCCTCACCATTGACACTGAAGCTTTCTTT.

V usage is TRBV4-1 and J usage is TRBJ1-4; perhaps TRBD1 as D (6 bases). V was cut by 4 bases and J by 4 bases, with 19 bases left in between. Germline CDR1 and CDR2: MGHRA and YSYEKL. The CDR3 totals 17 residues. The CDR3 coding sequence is TGCGCCAGCAGCCCCCTCCCGCCACAGGGTATTAATGAAAAACTGTTTTTT. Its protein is CASSPLPPQGINEKLFF.

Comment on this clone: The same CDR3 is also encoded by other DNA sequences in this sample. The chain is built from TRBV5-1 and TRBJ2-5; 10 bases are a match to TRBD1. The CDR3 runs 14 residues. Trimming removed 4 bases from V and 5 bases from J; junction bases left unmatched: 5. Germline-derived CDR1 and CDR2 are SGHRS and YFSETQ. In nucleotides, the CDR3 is TGCGCCAGCAGCCCCGGGACAGGGGTCGAGACCCAGTACTTC. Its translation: CASSPGTGVETQYF. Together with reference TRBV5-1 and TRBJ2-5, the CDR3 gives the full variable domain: KAGVTQTPRYLIKTRGQQVTLSCSPISGHRSVSWYQQTPGQGLQFLFEYFSETQRNKGNFPGRFSGRQFSNSRSEMNVSTLELGDSALYLCASSPGTGVETQYFGPGTRLLVL.

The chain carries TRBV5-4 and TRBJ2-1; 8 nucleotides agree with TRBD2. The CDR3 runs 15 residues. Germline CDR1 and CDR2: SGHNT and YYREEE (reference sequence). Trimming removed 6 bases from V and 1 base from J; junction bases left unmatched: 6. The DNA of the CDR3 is TGTGCCAGCACTCCGGGACTAGTGTCCTACAATGAGCAGTTCTTC. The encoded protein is CASTPGLVSYNEQFF.

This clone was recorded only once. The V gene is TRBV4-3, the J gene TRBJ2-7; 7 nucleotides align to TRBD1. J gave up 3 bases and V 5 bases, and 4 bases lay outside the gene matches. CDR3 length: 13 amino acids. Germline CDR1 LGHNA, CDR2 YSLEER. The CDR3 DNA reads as TGCGCCAGCAGCTCCCAGGGGGACTACGAGCAGTACTTC. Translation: CASSSQGDYEQYF.